This T cell receptor (beta chain) came from a study of blood T cell repertoires in COVID-19. Looking at the study overall: Acute and convalescent COVID-19 samples came from the United States, Italy and Spain. Sample material is recorded as cDNA or gDNA derived from T cells, B-cell-depleted T cells, or PBMCs.

The CDR3 is 13 residues long. Trimming took off 2 bases at V and 5 bases at J, with 9 bases between the two ends. Germline V lookup: CDR1 SGHAT, CDR2 FQDESV (reference sequence). In its sample, this clone was seen a few times. Per the study methods: Amplification from reference gene primers served as the basis for estimated nucleated cell counts. Sequencing was performed with immunoSEQ multiplex PCR; in TCRdb, only in-frame clones are kept and a portion is missing. Clonal size and the V and J genes are those of that table, whereas D and trimming came from the DNA. Altogether 150,000 to 200,000 clones are present, roughly 89% being singletons, with the ten largest covering roughly 3.9%.

The rearrangement uses TRBV11-1 and TRBJ1-1, with D unclear. The source material was peripheral blood. The sequence was collected from a man younger than 30 with active or convalescent COVID-19. The CDR3 here is CASSLLSWTEAFF. The CDR3 DNA sequence: TGTGCCAGCAGCTTACTATCATGGACTGAAGCTTTCTTT.